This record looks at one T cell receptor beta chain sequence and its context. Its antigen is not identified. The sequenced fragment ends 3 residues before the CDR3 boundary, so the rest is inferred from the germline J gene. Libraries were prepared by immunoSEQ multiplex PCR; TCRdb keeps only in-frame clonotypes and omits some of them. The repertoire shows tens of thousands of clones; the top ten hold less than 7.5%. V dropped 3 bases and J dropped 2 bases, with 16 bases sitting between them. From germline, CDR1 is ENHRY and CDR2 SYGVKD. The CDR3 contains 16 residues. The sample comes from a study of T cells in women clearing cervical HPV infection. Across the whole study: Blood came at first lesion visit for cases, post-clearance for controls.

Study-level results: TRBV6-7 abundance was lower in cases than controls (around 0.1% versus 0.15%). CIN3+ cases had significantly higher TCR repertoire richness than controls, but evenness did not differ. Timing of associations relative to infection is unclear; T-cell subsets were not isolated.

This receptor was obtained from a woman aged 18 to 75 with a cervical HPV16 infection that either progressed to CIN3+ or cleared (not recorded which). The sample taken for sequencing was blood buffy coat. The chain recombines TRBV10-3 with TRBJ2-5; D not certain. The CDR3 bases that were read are TGTGCCATCAGTGATGCCCCCCGCGGAAATCAAGAGACC. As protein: CAISDAPRGNQET. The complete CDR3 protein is CAISDAPRGNQETQYF.